Following are 8 T cell receptor beta chains from one sample sequenced in a study of T cells in Graves' hyperthyroidism and ophthalmopathy. TCR beta CDR3 region amplification was performed from RNA transcripts. When the TCR CDR3 underwent first-round RT-PCR, the HTBI primer set was used. MiXCR, applied by TCRdb to the multiplex PCR reads, yields one record per CDR3 protein. The data contain 300,000 to 450,000 distinct CDR3 sequences, 13% to 15% of them singletons. The sample comprised blood. All receptors derive from a woman aged 25 to 39 with Graves' ophthalmopathy.

This clonotype showed up just a few times. The genes are TRBV20-1 and TRBJ2-1; 7 positions agree with TRBD2. Germline lookup yields CDR1 DFQATT and CDR2 SNEGSKA (reference sequence). The CDR3 is 16 amino acids. Unmatched junction bases numbered 15, after V lost 5 bases and J lost 5 bases. The CDR3 here is CSAGEGPGLQHNEQFF. Written as DNA, the CDR3 is TGCAGTGCTGGGGAGGGACCGGGACTACAACACAATGAGCAGTTCTTC.

This clonotype appeared many times. The rearrangement links TRBV30 to TRBJ1-1; D not certain. Germline-derived CDR1 and CDR2 are GTSNPN and SVGIG (reference sequence). V was cut by 7 bases and J by 7 bases, with 13 bases left in between. CDR3 length: 11 amino acids. The CDR3 sequence is CASGPSSEAFF. CDR3 in DNA: TGTGCCTCGGGCCCATCAAGTGAAGCTTTCTTT.

This clonotype occurred many times. The genes are TRBV18 and TRBJ2-1, with 7 bases aligning to TRBD1. The CDR3 is 13 amino acids. Germline V gene data show CDR1 as KGHSH and CDR2 as LQKENI. V trimming: 1 base; J trimming: 6 bases; junction bases outside the gene matches: 0. The CDR3 reads CASSPQGANEQFF. CDR3 nucleotide sequence: TGTGCCAGCTCACCACAGGGGGCCAATGAGCAGTTCTTC.

This clonotype showed up many times. This chain uses TRBV30 with TRBJ2-7, with TRBD1 identical over 10 bases. With V trimmed by 5 bases and J by 5 bases, 6 bases remained unmatched. The CDR3 covers 13 residues. Germline loops: CDR1 GTSNPN, CDR2 SVGIG (reference sequence). CDR3 protein: CAWAGTGAHEQYF. The CDR3 DNA reads as TGTGCCTGGGCGGGGACAGGGGCCCACGAGCAGTACTTC.

At least ten counts were recorded for this clonotype. In nucleotides, the CDR3 is TGTGCCAGCAGTTTATTACTTCAAGCTTTCTTT. Amino acids: CASSLLLQAFF. V gene TRBV28 combines with J gene TRBJ1-1, with D hard to call. Germline V gives CDR1 MDHEN, CDR2 SYDVKM. The CDR3 has 11 residues. V was trimmed by 1 base and J by 9 bases, leaving 6 bases between them.

The J gene is TRBJ1-5, the V gene TRBV20-1; D remains ambiguous. V shed 2 bases and J shed 1 base, with 15 bases lying between them. The germline CDR1 and CDR2 sequences are DFQATT and SNEGSKA (reference sequence). This CDR3 is built from 16 residues. For the CDR3, the DNA is TGCAGTGCTAGAAGGAGGGCAGTACTAAGCAATCAGCCCCAGCATTTT. Protein sequence: CSARRRAVLSNQPQHF.

This clonotype was observed many times. The chain joins TRBV3-1 to TRBJ2-4; either TRBD1 or TRBD2 may fit D (5 bases each). This CDR3 contains 13 residues. Germline values: CDR1 LGHDT, CDR2 YNNKEL (reference sequence). Trimming stripped 1 base from V and 10 bases from J, with 11 bases between. The CDR3 nucleotides read TGTGCCAGCAGCCAAGGCTTTGGGGGTATTCAGTACTTC. Amino acid sequence: CASSQGFGGIQYF.

The chain joins TRBV15 to TRBJ2-2; D gene unclear. Trimming cost V 0 bases and J 6 bases, with 14 bases left between them. Germline CDR1 is LNHNV and CDR2 is YYDKDF (reference sequence). The CDR3 consists of 16 residues. The CDR3 sequence: CATSRDLGSDAGELFF. The CDR3 nucleotides are TGTGCCACCAGCAGAGATCTTGGTTCGGATGCCGGGGAGCTGTTTTTT.